The rows below give T cell receptor beta chains drawn from one sample of a study of identical twins. TCRdb used MiXCR to reprocess the 5' RACE reads, holding one entry per CDR3 protein. The sample carries around 1.7 million distinct CDR3 sequences, roughly 35% recorded once. The sequenced material came from cord blood. The receptors stem from a newborn girl in good health. Each CDR3 is given with its conserved first and last residue. A D gene is named only where the DNA matches it firmly. Only part of the rows carry a size: once, few, many, or a class if the clone is expanded.

size,D,V,J,DNA,CDR3
-,TRBD2,TRBV20-1,TRBJ2-7,TGCAGTGCTAGAGGGGTGTCAGTAGCGGGCCCACTTTTAACCTACGAGCAGTACTTC,CSARGVSVAGPLLTYEQYF
-,-,TRBV20-1,TRBJ2-1,TGCAGTGCTAGAATTGAACGTCCTGAGCAGTTCTTC,CSARIERPEQFF
-,-,TRBV20-1,TRBJ1-1,TGCAGTGCTTCCCGCGTCTCTATGAACACTGAAGCTTTCTTT,CSASRVSMNTEAFF
-,-,TRBV7-8,TRBJ1-1,TGTGCCAGCAGCTTCGGTAGGAGGTACACTGAAGCTTTCTTT,CASSFGRRYTEAFF
-,TRBD2,TRBV3-1,TRBJ2-7,TGTGCCAGCAGCCCCGGGACTAGCGGGGGCTACGTGCAGTACTTC,CASSPGTSGGYVQYF
few,TRBD2,TRBV4-1,TRBJ2-1,TGCGCCAGCAGCCTCTTACCCCTAGCGGGAGTTGGAAGGTCCGAACCCTACAATGAGCAGTTCTTC,CASSLLPLAGVGRSEPYNEQFF
few,TRBD2,TRBV20-1,TRBJ2-3,TGCAGTGCTAGGCGCGGGGGTGGTACGCAGTATTTT,CSARRGGGTQYF
once,-,TRBV5-1,TRBJ1-1,TGCGCCAGCAGCCCCGCCAAGGGGGGCTACACTGAAGCTTTCTTT,CASSPAKGGYTEAFF
-,TRBD1,TRBV27,TRBJ1-2,TGTGCCAGCAGTTTATCCGGGACAGGGTCGGGCGGCTACACCTTC,CASSLSGTGSGGYTF
few,TRBD2,TRBV5-1,TRBJ2-3,TGCGCCAGCAGCTGGGCGGGACTAGCGGGAGCAGATACGCAGTATTTT,CASSWAGLAGADTQYF
-,TRBD1,TRBV20-1,TRBJ1-4,TGCAGTGCTGATAGGACAGGGGTAGATGAAAAACTGTTTTTT,CSADRTGVDEKLFF
-,-,TRBV20-1,TRBJ1-1,TGCAGTGCTAGAGAAATGAACACTGAAGCTTTCTTT,CSAREMNTEAFF
-,TRBD1,TRBV20-1,TRBJ1-5,TGCAGTGCTAGATTGGACAGGGCTAGCAATCAGCCCCAGCATTTT,CSARLDRASNQPQHF